Listed here is a single T cell receptor beta chain. This sample stems from a study of cytomegalovirus exposure and HLA in healthy donors. The table came from immunoSEQ multiplex PCR; TCRdb's copy has only in-frame clones and leaves some out. The data show tens of thousands of clones, about 96% seen once. The CDR3 loop spans 15 amino acids. Germline V gives CDR1 MRHNA, CDR2 SNTAGT. V gave up 2 bases and J gave up 8 bases; unmatched junction bases: 2. This sequence originates from a young man in good health and CMV-seropositive. Sequenced input: PBMCs. The chain is built from TRBV6-4 and TRBJ2-1, with TRBD2 matching over 14 bases. The CDR3: CASSDRLAGGDEQFF. The CDR3 DNA reads TGTGCCAGCAGTGACAGACTAGCGGGAGGGGATGAGCAGTTCTTC.